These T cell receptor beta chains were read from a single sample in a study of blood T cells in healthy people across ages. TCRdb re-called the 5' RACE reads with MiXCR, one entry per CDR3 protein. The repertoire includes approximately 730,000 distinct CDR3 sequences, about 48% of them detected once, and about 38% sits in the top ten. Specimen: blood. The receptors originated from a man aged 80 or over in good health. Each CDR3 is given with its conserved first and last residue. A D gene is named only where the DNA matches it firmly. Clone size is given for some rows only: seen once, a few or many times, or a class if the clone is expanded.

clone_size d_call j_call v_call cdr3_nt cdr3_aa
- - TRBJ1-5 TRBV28 TGTGCCAGCACCCCTTCCGGACAAGGTAATCAGCCCCAGCATTTT CASTPSGQGNQPQHF
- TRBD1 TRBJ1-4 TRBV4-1 TGCGCCAGCAGCCTTTCCGGGACAGGGGGCGTGAGGGCTTATGAAAAACTGTTTTTT CASSLSGTGGVRAYEKLFF
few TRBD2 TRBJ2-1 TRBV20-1 TGCAGTGCGAATAAAGCGGGAGTCCCCTACAATGAGCAGTTCTTC CSANKAGVPYNEQFF
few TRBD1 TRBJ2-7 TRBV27 TGTGCCAGCCCTCGACAGGGTTGCGTCTACGAGCAGTACTTC CASPRQGCVYEQYF
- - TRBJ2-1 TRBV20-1 TGCAGTGCCATGCGACCCCAGTCAGGATCCTACAATGAGCAGTTCTTC CSAMRPQSGSYNEQFF
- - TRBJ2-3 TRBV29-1 TGCAGCGTCCCAGCAGGCCCCACAGATACGCAGTATTTT CSVPAGPTDTQYF
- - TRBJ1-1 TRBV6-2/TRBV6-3 TGTGCCAGCAGTTACATTTTACGGGGCATGAACACTGAAGCTTTCTTT CASSYILRGMNTEAFF
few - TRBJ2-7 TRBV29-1 TGCAGCGCCCTCGCCGAGCCTAGCGAAAGGGGGGAGCAGTACTTC CSALAEPSERGEQYF
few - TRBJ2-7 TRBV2 TGTGCCAGCAGTGAAGCGCGGCCGGGTGCCTACGAGCAGTACTTC CASSEARPGAYEQYF
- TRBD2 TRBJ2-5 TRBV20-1 TGCAGTGCTAGAGATAGCCTCGGGGGGGAGCAGTACTTC CSARDSLGGEQYF
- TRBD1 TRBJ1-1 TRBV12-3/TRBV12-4 TGTGCCAGCAGGCGGAGGGGGCGCGAAAGTGCGGCTTTCTTT CASRRRGRESAAFF
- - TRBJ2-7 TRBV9 TGTGCCAGCAGCGTAGGCCCGGGGTTAGACGAGCAGTACTTC CASSVGPGLDEQYF
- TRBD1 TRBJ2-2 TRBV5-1 TGCGCCAGCAGTGTCACTTGGGACAGAAACACCGGGGAGCTGTTTTTT CASSVTWDRNTGELFF
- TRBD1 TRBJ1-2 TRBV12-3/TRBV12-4 TGTGCCAGCAGATACCGGGACAGGGAATTTGGCTACACCTTC CASRYRDREFGYTF
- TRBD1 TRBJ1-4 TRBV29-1 TGCAGCGGGGCCCGGGACAGGTCCGATGAAAAACTGTTTTTT CSGARDRSDEKLFF
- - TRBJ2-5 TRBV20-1 TGCAGTGCCCGCGATCCCGGGTCGGGTGGGACCCAGTACTTC CSARDPGSGGTQYF
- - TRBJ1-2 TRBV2 TGTGCCAGCAGTGAATTGAGGACAGTCGAGGGCTACACCTTC CASSELRTVEGYTF
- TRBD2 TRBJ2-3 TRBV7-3 TGTGCCAGCAGCTCCCTAGCGGGAGGTATTGATACGCAGTATTTT CASSSLAGGIDTQYF
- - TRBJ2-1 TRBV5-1 TGCGTCAGCAGCGGGGACCCGGGGGGCCGCAACAATGAGCAGTTCTTC CVSSGDPGGRNNEQFF
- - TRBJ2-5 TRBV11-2 TGTGCCAGCAGCTTAGTCGCAGGGGTAGAGACCCAGTACTTC CASSLVAGVETQYF
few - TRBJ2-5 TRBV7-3 TGTGCCAGCAGCCCAAACCAAGACAGGACCCAAGAGACCCAGTACTTC CASSPNQDRTQETQYF
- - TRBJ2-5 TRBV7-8 TGTGCCAGCAGCTTAAAATGGGACCTACAGGGAAGGGAGAAGACCCAGTACTTC CASSLKWDLQGREKTQYF
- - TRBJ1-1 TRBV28 TGTGCCAGCGTCGGGGCCACTGAAGCTTTCTTT CASVGATEAFF
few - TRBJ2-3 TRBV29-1 TGCAGCGTTGAAGCTAAGGGACCTGAATGGCACAGATACGCGTATTTT CSVEAKGPEWHRYAYF
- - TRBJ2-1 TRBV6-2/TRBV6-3 TGTGCCAGCAGTTACGGTAGAAGCACTGAGCAGTTCTTC CASSYGRSTEQFF
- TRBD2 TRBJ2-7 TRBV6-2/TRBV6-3 TGTGCCAGCAGTTTAACAAGCGGGAGGACGTCCTCCGAGCAGTACTTC CASSLTSGRTSSEQYF
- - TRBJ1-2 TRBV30 TGTGCCTCGGATCTCCCCATAGGCACCTTC CASDLPIGTF
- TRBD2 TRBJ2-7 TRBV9 TGTGCCAGCAGCGAGTCGGGACTAACTTCCTACGAGCAGTACTTC CASSESGLTSYEQYF
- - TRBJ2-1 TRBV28 TGTGCCAGCAGTGAAACCGGACCCCGAGGGCAGTTCTTC CASSETGPRGQFF
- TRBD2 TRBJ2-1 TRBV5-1 TGCGCCAGCAGCTACCTAGCGGGATTATCCTGGGGGGGTTACAATGAGCAGTTCTTC CASSYLAGLSWGGYNEQFF
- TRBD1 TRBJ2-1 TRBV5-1 TGCGCCAGCAGCTTCTCCGGGACAGGAGCTTCCAATGAGCAGTTCTTC CASSFSGTGASNEQFF
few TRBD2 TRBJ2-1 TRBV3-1 TGTGCCAGCAGCCCCAATCTTGGGACTAGCGGGAGTGTTAGCAATGAGCAGTTCTTC CASSPNLGTSGSVSNEQFF
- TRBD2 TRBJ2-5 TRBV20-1 TGCAGTGCTAGACTAGCGGGAGGGTACTATGAGCAGTACTTC CSARLAGGYYEQYF
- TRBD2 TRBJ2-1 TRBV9 TGTGCCAGCAGCGTGGCCGCAACTAGCGGGCTGGGGAATGAGCAGTTCTTC CASSVAATSGLGNEQFF
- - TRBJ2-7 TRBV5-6 TGTGCCAGCAGCTTAGATCGGGGCGAGCAGTACTTC CASSLDRGEQYF
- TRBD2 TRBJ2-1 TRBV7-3 TGTGCCAGCAGCTTAACGGGCGGGAGAGGGTGCAATGAGCAGTTCTTC CASSLTGGRGCNEQFF
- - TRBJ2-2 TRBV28 TGTGCCAGCAGTTTATTCGGGCTTGACACCGGGGAGCTGTTTTTT CASSLFGLDTGELFF
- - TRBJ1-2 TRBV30 TGTGCCTGGAGTGAAGGGGCCTATGGCTACACCTTC CAWSEGAYGYTF
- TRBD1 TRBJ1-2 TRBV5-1 TGCGCCAGCAGGGAAGGGACAGGGGTGGTCTATGGCTACACCTTC CASREGTGVVYGYTF
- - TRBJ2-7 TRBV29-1 TGCAGCGTTTCGCCCGGGGCCTACGAGCAGTACTTC CSVSPGAYEQYF
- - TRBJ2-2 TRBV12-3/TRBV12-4 TGTGCCAGTCGCGTTAGCGGAGGGAGGGGGGAGCTGTTTTTT CASRVSGGRGELFF
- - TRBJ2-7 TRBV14 TGTGCCAGCAGCCAAGCCAAAGAGCAGTACTTC CASSQAKEQYF
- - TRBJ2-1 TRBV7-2 TGTGCCAGCAGCGCAAGGATAGGGCTGGGTTGGGAGCAGTTCTTC CASSARIGLGWEQFF
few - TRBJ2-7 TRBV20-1 TGCAGTGCTAGAGATTCGCGGGGGACAGGTGCCTACGAGCAGTACTTC CSARDSRGTGAYEQYF
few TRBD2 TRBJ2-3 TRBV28 TGTGCCAGCAGTACTAGCGGGACAACTAGCACAGATACGCAGTATTTT CASSTSGTTSTDTQYF
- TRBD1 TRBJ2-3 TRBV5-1 TGCGCCAGCAGACCACCGGGACAGGGTTCCACAGATACGCAGTATTTT CASRPPGQGSTDTQYF
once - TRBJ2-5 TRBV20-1 TGCAGTGCTAGAGATGGCCTGAATGAGCAGTACTTC CSARDGLNEQYF
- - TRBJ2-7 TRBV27 TGTGCCAGCAGAATGTACAGGGAGAGCTCCTACAATGAGCAGTACTTC CASRMYRESSYNEQYF
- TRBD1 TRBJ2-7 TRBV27 TGTGCCAGCAATCAGGGGACAGGGGGATTTGAGCAGTACTTC CASNQGTGGFEQYF
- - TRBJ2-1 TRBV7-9 TGTGCCAGCAGCAACCGGGACCCGGGGACGTTCTTC CASSNRDPGTFF
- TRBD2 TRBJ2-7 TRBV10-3 TGTGCCATCAGTGGGACTAGCGAGTACGAGCAGTACTTC CAISGTSEYEQYF